One sample yielded the 28 T cell receptor beta chains listed below, sequenced in a study of T cells after yellow fever vaccination. One entry per CDR3 protein results from TCRdb running MiXCR on the 5' RACE reads. The table has some 110,000 distinct CDR3 sequences, roughly 8.4% seen once. The sequenced sample was CD8+ T cells sorted from PBMCs, obtained 45 days after the yellow fever booster vaccination. The receptor set was obtained from a man aged 25-45 years who received the YFV17D yellow fever vaccine.

This clonotype showed up many times. DNA of the CDR3: TGTGCCAGCAGCGAGGGAGGTACCCACGAGCAGTACTTC. Encoded protein: CASSEGGTHEQYF. The chain carries TRBV9 and TRBJ2-7; D perhaps matches TRBD2 (6 bases). Trimming took off 3 bases at V and 5 bases at J, with 12 bases between the two ends. Germline V gene lookup returns CDR1 SGDLS and CDR2 YYNGEE. The CDR3 loop spans 13 amino acids.

This clonotype has just a few counts. V gene TRBV4-3 combines with J gene TRBJ2-1; D ambiguous. CDR1 LGHNA and CDR2 YSLEER come from the germline V gene. V was clipped by 5 bases and J by 10 bases, with 15 bases between them. The CDR3 has 13 residues. The CDR3 sequence: CASSGPWVWEQFF. In DNA form, the CDR3 reads TGCGCCAGCAGCGGGCCTTGGGTCTGGGAGCAGTTCTTC.

This clonotype was counted many times. V is TRBV10-1 and J is TRBJ2-1; TRBD2 agrees at 12 bases. There are 12 residues in the CDR3. CDR1 and CDR2 from the germline V gene are WNHNN and SYGVQD (reference sequence). V lost 6 bases, J lost 15 bases, and 6 bases stayed unmatched. The CDR3 bases are TGCGCCAGCAGCTCTGGACTAGCGGGACCGTTCTTC. This translates into CASSSGLAGPFF.

This clonotype was detected a few times. The rearrangement uses TRBV29-1 and TRBJ2-7; no clear D. From germline, CDR1 is SQVTM and CDR2 ANQGSEA. The CDR3 covers 11 residues. V was pared by 7 bases and J by 3 bases, with 10 bases between. The CDR3 nucleotides are TGCAGCGCCACACAACTCTACGAGCAGTACTTC. Residues: CSATQLYEQYF.

At least ten counts were recorded for this clonotype. The chain combines TRBV20-1 with TRBJ2-1; D is undetermined. The CDR3 spans 10 residues. The germline gives CDR1 DFQATT, CDR2 SNEGSKA (reference sequence). Trimming removed 3 bases from V and 5 bases from J, with 2 bases in between. The CDR3 here is CSASDNEQFF. For the CDR3, the DNA is TGCAGTGCTAGCGACAATGAGCAGTTCTTC.

In DNA form, the CDR3 reads TGTGCCAGCAGCCCTCAGGGGGCTACCTATTACAATGAGCAGTTCTTC. Protein sequence: CASSPQGATYYNEQFF. The rearrangement links TRBV7-2 to TRBJ2-1; TRBD1 matches at 8 bases. After removal of 5 bases from V and 4 bases from J, the junction contained 10 bases not matched to a gene. The CDR3 length is 16 residues. Germline CDR1 is SGHTA and CDR2 is FQGNSA.

This clonotype was seen a handful of times. The rearrangement uses TRBV29-1 and TRBJ2-2, with TRBD2 matching 8 bases. Looked up from germline, CDR1 is SQVTM and CDR2 is ANQGSEA. The CDR3 loop spans 15 amino acids. J gave up 3 bases and V 5 bases, and 8 bases lay outside the gene matches. The CDR3 nucleotides are TGCAGCGTTAGACTCCAGCGGGAGTACACCGGGGAGCTGTTTTTT. It encodes CSVRLQREYTGELFF.

This clonotype was observed at least ten times. The chain links TRBV4-3 to TRBJ2-7; tentatively, D is TRBD1 (6 bases). V shed 4 bases and J shed 6 bases, with 16 bases lying between them. The CDR3 length is 14 residues. Per germline, CDR1 LGHNA and CDR2 YSLEER. DNA of the CDR3: TGCGCCAGCAGCCGGGAAGGAACAGGGCTCGAGCAGTACTTC. It encodes CASSREGTGLEQYF.

This clonotype was seen at least ten times. J is TRBJ2-7 and V is TRBV12-3 or TRBV12-4, with TRBD2 matching 9 bases. This CDR3 spans 15 amino acids. V gave up 6 bases and J gave up 5 bases; unmatched junction bases: 11. CDR3 nucleotides: TGTGCCAGCAGCCGCGGGAGGGGGGGTCTCGACGAGCAGTACTTC. This sequence encodes CASSRGRGGLDEQYF.

The chain uses TRBV27 and TRBJ2-7; 7 positions match TRBD1. The germline CDR1 and CDR2 sequences are MNHEY and SMNVEV (reference sequence). There are 14 residues in the CDR3. Trimming at V came to 2 bases and at J to 6 bases, leaving 7 bases not matched to a gene. Here the CDR3 reads CASSLRLEGAEQYF. CDR3 DNA sequence: TGTGCCAGCAGTTTACGTCTCGAGGGGGCCGAGCAGTACTTC.

The chain is built from TRBV7-2 and TRBJ2-7; D gene uncertain. The CDR3 spans 13 residues. Germline CDR1 reads SGHTA; CDR2 reads FQGNSA. Trimming cost V 5 bases and J 2 bases, with 10 bases left between them. CDR3 bases: TGTGCCAGCAGCCCCACCACAGCCTACGAGCAGTACTTC. It codes for CASSPTTAYEQYF.

In its sample, this clonotype was seen a few times. The rearrangement uses TRBV30 and TRBJ1-1; no firm D call. The ends were cut back, 4 bases at V and 0 bases at J, with 6 bases in the middle. The germline CDR1 and CDR2 sequences are GTSNPN and SVGIG (reference sequence). The CDR3 runs 12 residues. The CDR3 DNA reads as TGTGCCTGGATACAGATGAACACTGAAGCTTTCTTT. Its translation is CAWIQMNTEAFF.

The table lists this clonotype with many counts. One end of the junction does not line up with germline, which may come from a read error. This chain connects TRBV5-1 to TRBJ2-5, with D possibly matching TRBD2 (6 bases). The germline gives CDR1 SGHRS, CDR2 YFSETQ. The CDR3 spans 15 residues. CDR3 sequence reads: CASSWGLMDEESQYF. The CDR3 DNA is TGCGCCAGCAGCTGGGGACTTATGGACGAAGAGAGCCAGTACTTC.

This clonotype was counted ten times or more. The DNA for the CDR3 is TGCGCCAGCAGGTCAGAGGTGCCCTACGAGCAGTACTTC. Protein: CASRSEVPYEQYF. The chain combines TRBV5-1 with TRBJ2-7; D gene unclear. Germline CDR1 reads SGHRS; CDR2 reads YFSETQ. V shed 5 bases and J shed 2 bases, with 11 bases lying between them. This CDR3 comprises 13 residues.

Concerning this clonotype itself: A read error is likely, as this CDR3 ends without the conserved phenylalanine or tryptophan. No DNA is shown, since the ends of the CDR3 on it are uncertain; the CDR3 is the one TCRdb lists. J is TRBJ1-5 and V is TRBV24-1; TRBD1 reflects the table's D call only, with no check against the DNA. The CDR3 spans 14 residues, counting both ends. Germline V gene lookup returns CDR1 KGHDR and CDR2 SFDVKD. This CDR3 reads CATSGDLWGGTIIL.

This clonotype was found many times. The V gene is TRBV5-1, the J gene TRBJ2-1, with D possibly called TRBD1 or TRBD2 (5 bases each). CDR3 length equals 14 residues. Germline lookup yields CDR1 SGHRS and CDR2 YFSETQ. V was trimmed by 4 bases and J by 4 bases, leaving 12 bases between them. In DNA form, the CDR3 reads TGCGCCAGCAGCCAGAGGGACGGTTACAATGAGCAGTTCTTC. Protein product: CASSQRDGYNEQFF. The entire variable domain, with the rest obtained from reference TRBV5-1 and TRBJ2-1, is as follows: KAGVTQTPRYLIKTRGQQVTLSCSPISGHRSVSWYQQTPGQGLQFLFEYFSETQRNKGNFPGRFSGRQFSNSRSEMNVSTLELGDSALYLCASSQRDGYNEQFFGPGTRLTVL.

This clonotype was seen a handful of times. The chain carries TRBV6-5 and TRBJ1-2; TRBD1 is a possible D gene (5 bases). The CDR3 is 15 residues long. V lost 5 bases and J lost 3, with 16 bases in between. Per germline, CDR1 MNHEY and CDR2 SVGAGI. CDR3 in amino acids: CASSLGAGWDYGYTF. CDR3 nucleotide sequence: TGTGCCAGCAGTCTCGGGGCAGGGTGGGACTATGGCTACACCTTC.

This clonotype was recorded many times. CDR3 sequence: CSAMRVQGWDTEAFF. The CDR3 region has the DNA TGCAGTGCTATGAGGGTACAGGGGTGGGACACTGAAGCTTTCTTT. The chain is built from TRBV20-1 and TRBJ1-1; TRBD1 agrees at 7 bases. Trimming took 4 bases from V and 3 from J; bases not matched to a gene: 11. Germline V lookup: CDR1 DFQATT, CDR2 SNEGSKA (reference sequence). CDR3 size: 15 residues.

This clonotype was found once. Just one base apart from a much larger clone, this may be a read error. The chain employs TRBV27 and TRBJ2-5, with 9 bases lining up with TRBD2. The V gene's germline CDR1 is MNHEY and CDR2 SMNVEV (reference sequence). The CDR3 length is 14 residues. Trimming removed 10 bases from V and 5 bases from J; junction bases left unmatched: 11. CDR3 sequence reads: CATTPGLALETQYF. CDR3 sequence (DNA): TGTGCCACCACCCCGGGACTAGCTTTGGAGACCCAGTACTTC.

There are many counts of this clonotype. The chain is built from TRBV9 and TRBJ2-1; TRBD2 matches at 7 bases. The CDR3 is made up of 16 amino acids. Germline V gene sequence: CDR1 SGDLS, CDR2 YYNGEE. The V and J ends lost 0 bases and 6 bases, in that order; junction bases with no gene match: 9. CDR3 nucleotide sequence: TGTGCCAGCAGCGTAGAGCCAGCGGGGTTAATCAATGAGCAGTTCTTC. Protein product: CASSVEPAGLINEQFF.

This clonotype came up many times. This chain connects TRBV19 to TRBJ2-1; D gene uncertain. The ends were cut back, 3 bases at V and 7 bases at J, with 7 bases in the middle. CDR1 is LNHDA and CDR2 is SQIVND in the germline V gene (reference sequence). This CDR3 spans 12 amino acids. The CDR3 DNA reads as TGTGCCAGTAGTATCGCCTGGAATGAGCAGTTCTTC. Translated: CASSIAWNEQFF.

This clonotype came up a few times. The chain has TRBV15 and TRBJ2-2; a possible D gene is TRBD2 (5 bases). The CDR3 consists of 15 residues. Germline-derived CDR1 and CDR2 are LNHNV and YYDKDF (reference sequence). V was cut by 0 bases and J by 5 bases, with 10 bases left in between. CDR3 loop: CATSRDLGRTGELFF. For the CDR3, the DNA is TGTGCCACCAGCAGAGATCTGGGGAGAACCGGGGAGCTGTTTTTT.

This clonotype was detected a few times. This chain uses TRBV20-1 with TRBJ2-7; D remains unclear. CDR1 and CDR2 (germline): DFQATT, SNEGSKA (reference sequence). The CDR3 is 17 amino acids. V gave up 3 bases and J gave up 1 base, with 22 bases separating them. The CDR3 DNA is TGCAGTGCTAGGACTTCCGCCAGACACCGATTTTCCTACGAGCAGTACTTC. As protein: CSARTSARHRFSYEQYF.

The CDR3 DNA reads TGTGCCAGCAGCAACAGGGTTTACCACGAGCAGTACTTC. This gives the protein CASSNRVYHEQYF. The chain recombines TRBV7-2 with TRBJ2-7; tentative D call: TRBD1 (6 bases). The CDR3 is 13 residues long. Trimming removed 5 bases at V and 5 bases at J, with 13 bases between. Germline values: CDR1 SGHTA, CDR2 FQGNSA. The complete variable domain, with remaining parts taken from reference TRBV7-2 and TRBJ2-7, reads GAGVSQSPSNKVTEKGKDVELRCDPISGHTALYWYRQSLGQGLEFLIYFQGNSAPDKSGLPSDRFSAERTGGSVSTLTIQRTQQEDSAVYLCASSNRVYHEQYFGPGTRLTVT.

Regarding this clonotype: This clone may be a read error of a much larger clone one base away. The CDR3 DNA reads TGTGCCAGCAGTTACGGGGGGACTAGCGGGATCGGGGCCTACAATGAGCAGTTCTTC. Protein product: CASSYGGTSGIGAYNEQFF. V is TRBV6-5 and J is TRBJ2-1; TRBD2 matches at 13 bases. Trimming at V came to 2 bases and at J to 2 bases, leaving 9 bases not matched to a gene. This CDR3 contains 19 residues. Germline CDR1 is MNHEY and CDR2 is SVGAGI.

This clonotype was seen a few times. The chain has TRBV12-3 or TRBV12-4 and TRBJ1-1, with 8 nucleotides matching TRBD1. The CDR3 extends over 14 amino acids. J lost 4 bases, V lost 7 bases, and 8 bases had no gene match. CDR3 sequence reads: CASMPGGLGTEAFF. CDR3 sequence (DNA): TGTGCCAGCATGCCAGGGGGCTTAGGCACTGAAGCTTTCTTT.

This clonotype was counted many times. This rearrangement joins TRBV5-6 to TRBJ2-2; unclear D gene. This CDR3 has 14 residues. Trimming removed 2 bases from V and 1 base from J, with 6 bases in between. The V gene's germline CDR1 is SGHDT and CDR2 YYEEEE. CDR3 region: CASSFLLNTGELFF. In nucleotides, the CDR3 is TGTGCCAGCAGCTTTCTCTTGAACACCGGGGAGCTGTTTTTT.

This chain links TRBV5-6 with TRBJ2-7, with 9 nucleotides matching TRBD2. The length of the CDR3 is 14 residues. The J segment lost 4 bases and the V segment lost 6 bases, leaving 8 bases of the junction unmatched. Germline CDR1 reads SGHDT; CDR2 reads YYEEEE. CDR3 bases: TGTGCCAGCACCGGGCTAGCGGGACCGTACGAGCAGTACTTC. It yields the protein CASTGLAGPYEQYF.